This T cell receptor (beta chain) came from a study of HIV-infected patients and healthy controls. This clonotype showed up just a few times. Its antigen remains unidentified. 450 to 600 ng RNA was reverse transcribed with alpha and beta constant-region primers. Alpha and beta chain libraries were made separately by chain-specific third strand synthesis with multiplexing indices. The cDNA received a 5' RACE adapter containing a random hexamer plus an SP2 sequencing primer site. TCRdb recomputed calls from the 5' RACE reads with MiXCR, one row per CDR3 protein. The sample has roughly 14,000 distinct CDR3 sequences, more than 10% seen once; the top ten hold approximately 42%. The CDR3 runs 16 residues. V was cut by 0 bases and J by 4 bases, with 13 bases left in between. Germline V gene sequence: CDR1 MNHEY, CDR2 SMNVEV (reference sequence). Study results and caveats: Untreated HIV+ repertoires had roughly threefold fewer distinct CDR3s and lower Shannon diversity than healthy controls. Size-matching overweighted rare events from HIV-infected data when comparing patients with controls. Compared with healthy controls, HIV-infected patients showed less CDR3 sharing between individuals.

Follow-up blood was drawn about 14 weeks, roughly three months, after antiretroviral therapy began. No cell fractionation was done, so the repertoire covers all unsorted peripheral blood T cells. Material: blood, obtained during antiretroviral therapy. V gene TRBV27 combines with J gene TRBJ2-1; D unresolved. This clonotype was obtained from an adult with HIV infection. The donor label of this sample is uncertain. CDR3 nucleotides: TGTGCCAGCAGTTTATCCGGGCACCCCCATTACAATGAGCAGTTCTTC. This sequence encodes CASSLSGHPHYNEQFF.